These 29 T cell receptor beta chains originate from one sample sequenced in a study of T cells after yellow fever vaccination. TCRdb re-called the 5' RACE reads with MiXCR, one entry per CDR3 protein. Of fewer than 350,000 distinct CDR3 sequences listed, approximately 3.8% are singletons. The sequencing here drew on PBMCs, taken on the day of the yellow fever booster vaccination. The receptors come from a young man who received the YFV17D yellow fever vaccine.

This clonotype was seen at least ten times. This chain's CDR3 is CASSSNVGGNTEAFF. As DNA, the CDR3 is TGTGCCAGCAGTTCTAACGTTGGGGGAAACACTGAAGCTTTCTTT. The V gene is TRBV27, the J gene TRBJ1-1, with D perhaps TRBD1 (5 bases). V lost 4 bases, J lost 2 bases, and 14 bases lay in between. Germline V gene sequence: CDR1 MNHEY, CDR2 SMNVEV (reference sequence). The CDR3 sequence is 15 residues long.

This clonotype was counted once. CDR3 sequence: CASSSPRAELYNEQFF. The CDR3 bases are TGTGCCAGCAGCTCCCCGCGGGCGGAGCTCTACAATGAGCAGTTCTTC. This chain connects TRBV7-6 to TRBJ2-1; D is perhaps TRBD2 (5 bases). This CDR3 is built from 16 residues. The V end lost 4 bases, the J end lost 3 bases, and 16 bases lay between the germline ends. Germline V gives CDR1 SGHVS, CDR2 FNYEAQ.

This clonotype was seen more than once but under ten times. The chain recombines TRBV5-6 with TRBJ2-7; a weak D match, TRBD1 (6 bases). V was trimmed by 0 bases and J by 0 bases, leaving 16 bases between them. Germline loops: CDR1 SGHDT, CDR2 YYEEEE. The CDR3 has 17 amino acids. CDR3 in amino acids: CASSLVDRLPGSYEQYV. The CDR3 DNA sequence: TGTGCCAGCAGCTTGGTGGACAGACTTCCCGGCTCCTACGAGCAGTACGTC.

The chain uses TRBV28 and TRBJ2-1; TRBD2 matches 7 bases. In germline, CDR1 is MDHEN, CDR2 SYDVKM. The CDR3 totals 11 residues. The V segment lost 7 bases and the J segment 10 bases; nucleotides outside the gene matches: 4. The CDR3 DNA reads as TGTGCCAGCACTGGGGGGGTGGAGCAGTTCTTC. The encoded protein is CASTGGVEQFF.

CDR3: CASSGLQGLNTEAFF. The DNA for the CDR3 is TGTGCCAGCAGCGGATTACAGGGGTTGAACACTGAAGCTTTCTTT. The genes are TRBV7-9 and TRBJ1-1, with TRBD1 matching 7 bases. Germline assignment: CDR1 SEHNR and CDR2 FQNEAQ (reference sequence). The CDR3 spans 15 residues. Trimming at V came to 5 bases and at J to 0 bases, leaving 6 bases not matched to a gene.

V gene TRBV4-3 combines with J gene TRBJ2-1; D not resolved. This CDR3 is 14 amino acids long. V was trimmed by 1 base and J by 5 bases, leaving 9 bases between them. Germline CDR1 reads LGHNA; CDR2 reads YSLEER. In DNA form, the CDR3 reads TGCGCCAGCAGCCAAGGTATCCCCAACAATGAGCAGTTCTTC. Protein: CASSQGIPNNEQFF.

This clonotype was recorded many times. V is TRBV3-1 and J is TRBJ2-7, with D perhaps TRBD2 (6 bases). The germline CDR1 and CDR2 sequences are LGHDT and YNNKEL (reference sequence). There are 19 residues in the CDR3. The V gene lost 4 bases and the J gene lost 0 bases, with 25 bases spanning the gap. The CDR3 here is CASSPAGTPPIGYSYEQYF. In DNA form, the CDR3 reads TGTGCCAGCAGCCCCGCCGGGACTCCCCCGATTGGGTACTCCTACGAGCAGTACTTC.

This clonotype was observed a handful of times. The chain combines TRBV12-3 or TRBV12-4 with TRBJ1-4; D remains ambiguous. V gave up 10 bases and J gave up 5 bases, with 14 bases separating them. This CDR3 contains 13 residues. The CDR3 region has the DNA TGTGCCACGCGCCGTTACGGGAATGAAAAACTGTTTTTT. This gives the protein CATRRYGNEKLFF.

Only a few counts were recorded for this clonotype. The chain has TRBV6-5 and TRBJ2-3; D uncertain. Germline CDR1 and CDR2: MNHEY and SVGAGI. Trimming pared 2 bases from V and 6 bases from J, leaving 12 bases between. This CDR3 is built from 14 residues. Here the CDR3 DNA reads TGTGCCAGCAGTTACGTCAGCGTCCGGGATACGCAGTATTTT. It specifies CASSYVSVRDTQYF.

This clonotype was seen a handful of times. V is TRBV14 and J is TRBJ1-4, with D unresolved. The CDR3 length is 14 residues. V was pared by 2 bases and J by 7 bases, with 11 bases between. Germline CDR1 is SGHDN and CDR2 is FVKESK. The CDR3 sequence: CASSQPGLVEKLFF. Written as DNA, the CDR3 is TGTGCCAGCAGCCAACCCGGACTGGTTGAAAAACTGTTTTTT.

The chain has TRBV4-1 and TRBJ2-2; 7 nucleotides agree with TRBD1. The germline V gene has CDR1 MGHRA and CDR2 YSYEKL. The CDR3 has 21 residues. Trimming at V came to 0 bases and at J to 6 bases, leaving 22 bases not matched to a gene. Here the CDR3 DNA reads TGCGCCAGCAGCCAAGAGTGGGGAATGGGAAGGGGGCGTCTTTCTCCCGGGGAGCTGTTTTTT. Translation: CASSQEWGMGRGRLSPGELFF.

The chain has TRBV7-2 and TRBJ1-5; the match to TRBD1 covers 7 bases. With 3 bases clipped from V and 5 bases from J, the junction kept 4 bases outside the gene matches. CDR1 is SGHTA and CDR2 is FQGNSA in the germline V gene. CDR3 size: 14 residues. The CDR3 nucleotides read TGTGCCAGCAGCTTGGGACAGTTTTATCAGCCCCAGCATTTT. Encoded protein: CASSLGQFYQPQHF.

The chain carries TRBV5-1 and TRBJ2-4; either TRBD1 or TRBD2 may supply D (6 bases each). The V and J ends lost 4 bases and 5 bases respectively, with 13 bases between them. The CDR3 has 14 residues. Germline V CDR1 and CDR2: SGHRS, YFSETQ. CDR3 in amino acids: CASSLGGNENIQYF. The DNA of the CDR3 is TGCGCCAGCAGCCTAGGGGGGAACGAAAACATTCAGTACTTC.

The chain links TRBV19 to TRBJ2-7, with 9 bases matching TRBD1. Looked up from germline, CDR1 is LNHDA and CDR2 is SQIVND (reference sequence). V lost 11 bases to trimming and J lost 6 bases; unmatched junction nucleotides: 14. CDR3 length equals 14 residues. In DNA form, the CDR3 reads TGTGCCTCCCGTGGGGACAGGGTGTCGGGCGAGCAGTACTTC. Its translation: CASRGDRVSGEQYF.

The genes are TRBV29-1 and TRBJ2-2, with D maybe TRBD2 (5 bases). Trimming shortened V by 7 bases and J by 5 bases, and 11 bases separated the two germline ends. Germline CDR1 and CDR2: SQVTM and ANQGSEA. The CDR3 runs to 12 residues. For the CDR3, the DNA is TGCAGCGGTGCGGGCTCGACCGGGGAGCTGTTTTTT. Amino acids: CSGAGSTGELFF.

In its sample, this clonotype was seen many times. This chain uses TRBV5-6 with TRBJ2-3; 10 positions agree with TRBD2. CDR1 and CDR2 from the germline V gene are SGHDT and YYEEEE. The junction had 4 bases not matched to a gene; V was cut back by 8 bases and J by 4 bases. The CDR3 runs to 13 residues. The CDR3 sequence: CASTSGVADTQYF. In DNA, the CDR3 is TGTGCCAGTACTAGCGGGGTAGCAGATACGCAGTATTTT.

This clonotype occurred many times. The chain recombines TRBV2 with TRBJ2-7; no clear D gene. Germline-derived CDR1 and CDR2 are SNHLY and FYNNEI. The CDR3 length is 16 residues. V dropped 3 bases and J dropped 6 bases, with 21 bases sitting between them. CDR3: CASSEFVELRLGEQYF. The CDR3 DNA sequence: TGTGCCAGCAGTGAGTTCGTGGAGCTCAGGCTCGGCGAGCAGTACTTC.

This clonotype has a count of ten or more. The CDR3 DNA reads TGTGCCAGCAGCTTAGGTGGCGGGAACTGGATCGCCGGGGAGCTGTTTTTT. Translated, it gives CASSLGGGNWIAGELFF. The chain is built from TRBV7-8 and TRBJ2-2, with D possibly matching TRBD2 (6 bases). Trimming pared 1 base from V and 6 bases from J, leaving 18 bases between. The CDR3 is made up of 17 amino acids. Germline lookup yields CDR1 SGHVS and CDR2 FQNEAQ.

This clonotype came up many times. The chain is built from TRBV7-9 and TRBJ2-4; D uncertain. Germline V gives CDR1 SEHNR, CDR2 FQNEAQ (reference sequence). Trimming removed 5 bases from V and 6 bases from J, with 11 bases in between. The CDR3 is 13 amino acids. CDR3 nucleotide sequence: TGTGCCAGCAGCCCGTGGTCGACAAACATTCAGTACTTC. Translated, it gives CASSPWSTNIQYF.

This clonotype appeared a few times. V usage is TRBV9 and J usage is TRBJ2-7; either TRBD1 or TRBD2 may supply D (5 bases each). The V end lost 3 bases, the J end lost 0 bases, and 13 bases lay between the germline ends. The length of the CDR3 is 15 residues. CDR1 is SGDLS, CDR2 YYNGEE, per germline. CDR3 in amino acids: CASSAGTESSYEQYF. CDR3 DNA sequence: TGTGCCAGCAGCGCCGGGACCGAGAGCTCCTACGAGCAGTACTTC.

This clonotype showed up just a few times. The genes are TRBV9 and TRBJ1-2, with TRBD1 matching over 7 bases. This CDR3 is 14 amino acids long. From germline, CDR1 is SGDLS and CDR2 YYNGEE. After removal of 3 bases from V and 4 bases from J, the junction contained 6 bases not matched to a gene. DNA for the CDR3: TGTGCCAGCAGCGAGACAGGGATGGCCTATGGCTACACCTTC. This encodes CASSETGMAYGYTF.

This clonotype was observed many times. The chain uses TRBV6-2 or TRBV6-3 and TRBJ2-5; D could derive from TRBD1 or TRBD2 (6 bases each). Germline-derived CDR1 and CDR2 are MNHEY and SVGEGT. The V end lost 2 bases, the J end lost 4 bases, and 8 bases lay between the germline ends. The CDR3 consists of 13 residues. For the CDR3, the DNA is TGTGCCAGCAGTTACGGGGGGCCAGAGACCCAGTACTTC. This sequence encodes CASSYGGPETQYF.

This clonotype was counted between two and nine times. The rearrangement uses TRBV10-3 and TRBJ1-2; no clear D gene. The length of the CDR3 is 14 residues. CDR1 ENHRY and CDR2 SYGVKD come from the germline V gene. V lost 2 bases and J 1 base, leaving 8 bases between the germline ends. CDR3 DNA sequence: TGTGCCATCAGTGAGGGAGCAGGTAACTATGGCTACACCTTC. This encodes CAISEGAGNYGYTF.

This clonotype was counted at least ten times. The chain employs TRBV4-2 and TRBJ2-7; D gene uncertain. The CDR3 is 12 amino acids. Germline assignment: CDR1 LGHNA and CDR2 YNFKEQ. The V gene lost 0 bases and the J gene lost 6 bases, with 6 bases spanning the gap. Written as DNA, the CDR3 is TGTGCCAGCAGCCAAGATAGGTCCGAGCAGTACTTC. This translates into CASSQDRSEQYF.

This clonotype has a handful of counts. V usage is TRBV20-1 and J usage is TRBJ1-2; TRBD1 might be the D (5 bases). CDR3 size: 13 residues. Between the trimmed V and J ends, which lost 1 base and 8 bases, there was a span of 14 bases. Germline CDR1 reads DFQATT; CDR2 reads SNEGSKA (reference sequence). The CDR3 DNA is TGCAGTGCTAGAGGAATCCCAGGGAGAGGCTACACCTTC. It translates to CSARGIPGRGYTF.

Only a few counts were recorded for this clonotype. The V gene is TRBV7-2, the J gene TRBJ2-5; 9 nucleotides align to TRBD2. CDR1 and CDR2 (germline): SGHTA, FQGNSA. J gave up 5 bases and V 5 bases, and 12 bases lay outside the gene matches. This CDR3 contains 16 residues. The CDR3 loop is CASSPKVAGGLETQYF. The CDR3 nucleotides read TGTGCCAGCAGCCCAAAGGTTGCGGGGGGGCTTGAGACCCAGTACTTC.

This chain uses TRBV10-3 with TRBJ2-1; 8 nucleotides match TRBD1. The CDR3 totals 14 residues. The V gene's germline CDR1 is ENHRY and CDR2 SYGVKD. The junction had 3 bases not matched to a gene; V was cut back by 6 bases and J by 2 bases. CDR3 DNA: TGTGCCATCAGACGGACAGGGACCTACAATGAGCAGTTCTTC. Translation: CAIRRTGTYNEQFF.

This sequence joins TRBV3-1 and TRBJ1-1; no firm D call. The CDR3 runs 16 residues. Trimming pared 4 bases from V and 10 bases from J, leaving 25 bases between. Looked up from germline, CDR1 is LGHDT and CDR2 is YNNKEL (reference sequence). The CDR3, as DNA: TGTGCCAGCAGCCCCATGATCAGACAAAGAGTCTCAGGAGCTTTCTTT. This sequence encodes CASSPMIRQRVSGAFF.

At least ten counts were recorded for this clonotype. This rearrangement joins TRBV2 to TRBJ2-7, with D possibly matching TRBD2 (5 bases). Germline assignment: CDR1 SNHLY and CDR2 FYNNEI. V shed 8 bases and J shed 6 bases, with 14 bases lying between them. The CDR3 length is 12 residues. The CDR3 loop is CASDGGATEQYV. Written as DNA, the CDR3 is TGTGCCAGCGATGGAGGAGCTACCGAGCAGTACGTC.